Each of the 31 T cell receptor beta chains below was sequenced from the same sample in a study of T cell repertoires in cytomegalovirus infection. TCRdb reanalysed the reads using MiXCR and keeps one entry per CDR3 protein. The data hold around 750,000 distinct CDR3 sequences, with about 33% observed a single time. These receptors lack a known antigen. Specimen: cultured CD8+ T cells from PBMCs, collected from culture after CMV antigen stimulation. The receptor set was obtained from a human donor in good health (CMV status not recorded). Some clones in this sample may be carry-over from other donors' samples.

This clonotype was detected a few times. This chain uses TRBV20-1 with TRBJ2-3, with 8 positions matching TRBD1. The CDR3 is made up of 17 amino acids. Germline CDR1 DFQATT, CDR2 SNEGSKA (reference sequence). J was trimmed by 2 bases and V by 1 base; bases with no gene match: 11. CDR3 DNA: TGCAGTGCTAGAGGGTATGGGGGACAGGTTAACACAGATACGCAGTATTTT. Its protein is CSARGYGGQVNTDTQYF.

This clonotype was counted between two and nine times. The chain has TRBV6-4 and TRBJ2-2; a weak D match, TRBD1 (5 bases). V lost 2 bases to trimming and J lost 4 bases, with 8 bases between them. CDR1 and CDR2 from the germline V gene are MRHNA and SNTAGT. There are 14 residues in the CDR3. CDR3 loop: CASSDTGTTGELFF. The CDR3 DNA follows: TGTGCCAGCAGTGACACAGGAACCACCGGGGAGCTGTTTTTT.

This clonotype was counted once. This chain joins TRBV19 and TRBJ1-6; 10 nucleotides agree with TRBD1. The CDR3 runs to 16 residues. Germline V CDR1 and CDR2: LNHDA, SQIVND (reference sequence). Unmatched junction bases numbered 4, after V lost 2 bases and J lost 6 bases. The CDR3 DNA reads as TGTGCCAGTAGTATAATCCGGGACAGGGGTAATTCACCCCTCCACTTT. Translation: CASSIIRDRGNSPLHF.

The chain uses TRBV14 and TRBJ1-4; D gene unclear. Trimming took off 3 bases at V and 8 bases at J, with 7 bases between the two ends. This CDR3 region has 12 residues. The germline CDR1 and CDR2 sequences are SGHDN and FVKESK. Here the CDR3 DNA reads TGTGCCAGCAGCCAGTATGACGAAAAACTGTTTTTT. This translates into CASSQYDEKLFF.

As to this clonotype: A much larger clone differs from this one at a single base, so this may be a read error. J is TRBJ2-7 and V is TRBV13; no reliable D call. The CDR3 extends over 12 amino acids. CDR1 is PRHDT and CDR2 is FYEKMQ in the germline V gene (reference sequence). The CDR3: CAGSLQPYEQYF. The DNA for the CDR3 is TGTGCCGGCAGCTTACAACCATACGAGCAGTACTTC.

This rearrangement joins TRBV27 to TRBJ2-2; possibly TRBD2 for D (6 bases). CDR3 length equals 15 residues. Germline assignment: CDR1 MNHEY and CDR2 SMNVEV (reference sequence). Between the trimmed V and J ends, which lost 6 bases and 2 bases, there was a span of 13 bases. CDR3 nucleotides: TGTGCCAGCAGCCCCGGACTACCTAACACCGGGGAGCTGTTTTTT. Residues: CASSPGLPNTGELFF.

This clonotype was seen only a few times. The V call is TRBV5-1, the J call TRBJ2-5; D call uncertain. V was trimmed by 2 bases and J by 0 bases, leaving 23 bases between them. CDR3 length equals 19 residues. The germline gives CDR1 SGHRS, CDR2 YFSETQ. The CDR3 region has the DNA TGCGCCAGCAGCTTTTTTGGAAAGGGTTACGAGAAGAACCAAGAGACCCAGTACTTC. Protein sequence: CASSFFGKGYEKNQETQYF.

The V call is TRBV20-1, the J call TRBJ1-1, with D unclear. Germline loops: CDR1 DFQATT, CDR2 SNEGSKA (reference sequence). This CDR3 is built from 13 residues. The CDR3 loop is CSGRSEGNTEAFF. Written as DNA, the CDR3 is TGCAGCGGTAGAAGTGAGGGGAACACTGAAGCTTTCTTT.

This sequence joins TRBV7-9 and TRBJ2-1, with 11 bases aligning to TRBD2. The V gene's germline CDR1 is SEHNR and CDR2 FQNEAQ (reference sequence). This CDR3 is 18 amino acids long. The trim removed 0 bases at V and 4 bases at J, leaving 8 bases unmatched. CDR3 amino acids: CASSLAGPSGGLYNEQFF. In DNA form, the CDR3 reads TGTGCCAGCAGCTTAGCGGGGCCTAGCGGGGGGTTATACAATGAGCAGTTCTTC.

This clonotype has at least ten counts. The CDR3 DNA is TGTGCCAGCGCCGCGCAGGGGATAAACGAGCAGTACTTC. Its translation: CASAAQGINEQYF. This sequence joins TRBV5-4 and TRBJ2-7; perhaps TRBD1 as D (6 bases). This CDR3 is built from 13 residues. Per the germline V gene, CDR1 is SGHNT and CDR2 is YYREEE (reference sequence). Between the trimmed V and J ends, which lost 7 bases and 5 bases, there was a span of 16 bases.

This clonotype was counted between two and nine times. This chain links TRBV4-1 with TRBJ1-4; 7 bases agree with TRBD1. Germline lookup yields CDR1 MGHRA and CDR2 YSYEKL. With V trimmed by 0 bases and J by 13 bases, 8 bases remained unmatched. This CDR3 spans 14 amino acids. The CDR3 DNA follows: TGCGCCAGCAGCCAAGAAGAGGGGGCGATTTTACTGTTTTTT. Translated, it gives CASSQEEGAILLFF.

The chain employs TRBV6-2 or TRBV6-3 and TRBJ2-2; D ambiguous. The length of the CDR3 is 14 residues. V dropped 2 bases and J dropped 6 bases, with 10 bases sitting between them. In germline, CDR1 is MNHEY, CDR2 SVGEGT. The CDR3 region has the DNA TGTGCCAGCAGTTACGTAGGCAGTGCCGGGGAGCTGTTTTTT. This encodes CASSYVGSAGELFF.

The chain uses TRBV15 and TRBJ1-5, with D unclear. Germline CDR1 LNHNV, CDR2 YYDKDF (reference sequence). This CDR3 is built from 15 residues. V lost 3 bases, J lost 2 bases, and 11 bases lay in between. CDR3 bases: TGTGCCACCAGCAGCAGCCGGGGTCGCAATCAGCCCCAGCATTTT. Its translation is CATSSSRGRNQPQHF.

The chain couples TRBV6-1 to TRBJ1-6, with no clear D. The germline V and J ends were trimmed by 4 bases and 7 bases, with 20 bases remaining between them. This CDR3 comprises 17 residues. CDR1 and CDR2 from the germline V gene are MNHNS and SASEGT. The CDR3 DNA is TGTGCCAGCAGTGCACCTAATAGGACGGGGAAGAATTCACCCCTCCACTTT. It translates to CASSAPNRTGKNSPLHF.

The chain links TRBV27 to TRBJ2-3; D possibly corresponds to TRBD2 (5 bases). Germline loops: CDR1 MNHEY, CDR2 SMNVEV (reference sequence). The CDR3 consists of 16 residues. The V end lost 0 bases, the J end lost 3 bases, and 13 bases lay between the germline ends. The CDR3, as DNA: TGTGCCAGCAGTTTATCAACTAGTGGGAGTACAGATACGCAGTATTTT. Residues: CASSLSTSGSTDTQYF.

The V call is TRBV6-5, the J call TRBJ1-2; D uncertain. This CDR3 comprises 13 residues. V lost 2 bases and J 4 bases, leaving 8 bases between the germline ends. The germline CDR1 and CDR2 sequences are MNHEY and SVGAGI. The CDR3 bases are TGTGCCAGCAGTTACGAGACATCCTATGGCTACACCTTC. It translates to CASSYETSYGYTF.

J is TRBJ2-7 and V is TRBV5-6; no firm D call. Trimming removed 3 bases at V and 6 bases at J, with 19 bases between. The CDR3 is 15 residues long. Looked up from germline, CDR1 is SGHDT and CDR2 is YYEEEE. The CDR3 here is CASSSMDPPPREQYF. CDR3 coding DNA: TGTGCCAGCAGCTCTATGGATCCCCCCCCTCGCGAGCAGTACTTC.

The chain carries TRBV11-3 and TRBJ2-7, with 14 bases fitting TRBD2. The CDR3 consists of 17 residues. Trimming at V came to 4 bases and at J to 3 bases, leaving 8 bases not matched to a gene. The germline CDR1 and CDR2 sequences are SGHNT and YENEEA. This CDR3 reads CASSSRTSGGFRYEQYF. The CDR3 DNA reads as TGTGCCAGCAGCTCAAGGACTAGCGGGGGGTTTCGCTACGAGCAGTACTTC.

V gene TRBV27 combines with J gene TRBJ2-7; the match to TRBD2 covers 8 bases. V lost 6 bases, J lost 0 bases, and 4 bases stayed unmatched. This CDR3 is built from 14 residues. The V gene's germline CDR1 is MNHEY and CDR2 SMNVEV (reference sequence). The CDR3 DNA reads TGTGCCAGCAGCCTACTAGCGGTCTCCTACGAGCAGTACTTC. Translating it yields CASSLLAVSYEQYF.

This rearrangement joins TRBV6-6 to TRBJ1-6; D may be TRBD1 (6 bases). V was clipped by 5 bases and J by 7 bases, with 15 bases between them. CDR1 and CDR2 (germline): MNHNY, SVGAGI (reference sequence). The CDR3 covers 15 residues. CDR3 amino acids: CASSTRDTLNSPLHF. CDR3 bases: TGTGCCAGCAGTACAAGGGACACCTTGAATTCACCCCTCCACTTT.

The chain is built from TRBV3-1 and TRBJ2-7; D ambiguous. This CDR3 contains 16 residues. V dropped 4 bases and J dropped 0 bases, with 16 bases sitting between them. The germline V gene encodes CDR1 LGHDT and CDR2 YNNKEL (reference sequence). CDR3: CASSPFPRVLSYEQYF. The CDR3 DNA sequence: TGTGCCAGCAGCCCATTCCCAAGGGTCCTCTCCTACGAGCAGTACTTC.

The gene calls are TRBV6-5 and TRBJ2-1; 7 bases are a match to TRBD2. The CDR3 length is 17 residues. Germline loops: CDR1 MNHEY, CDR2 SVGAGI. V trimming: 9 bases; J trimming: 5 bases; junction bases outside the gene matches: 19. This chain's CDR3 is CASGAGIQRGVHNEQFF. The CDR3, as DNA: TGTGCCAGTGGGGCAGGAATTCAACGGGGGGTCCACAATGAGCAGTTCTTC.

This clonotype was detected only a few times. V and J are TRBV10-2 and TRBJ1-1; possible D gene TRBD1, 5 bases. The CDR3 length is 11 residues. V was pared by 4 bases and J by 10 bases, with 10 bases between. The germline gives CDR1 WSHSY, CDR2 SAAADI. CDR3 protein: CASSGGEGAFF. As DNA, the CDR3 is TGCGCCAGCAGTGGGGGGGAGGGAGCTTTCTTT.

The genes are TRBV4-1 and TRBJ2-7; 14 positions match TRBD2. In germline, CDR1 is MGHRA, CDR2 YSYEKL. The CDR3 covers 15 residues. The CDR3 DNA sequence: TGTGCCAGCAGCCAGACTAGCGGGGGGGGGAGTGAGCAGTACGTC. Protein sequence: CASSQTSGGGSEQYV.

This clonotype showed up just a few times. This chain joins TRBV7-8 and TRBJ2-7; a possible D gene is TRBD2 (6 bases). V lost 5 bases, J lost 5 bases, and 16 bases lay in between. Germline CDR1 SGHVS, CDR2 FQNEAQ. This CDR3 has 14 amino acids. The CDR3 DNA is TGTGCCAGCAGCCCAAGAGGAGGGGCGGACGAGCAGTACTTC. Residues: CASSPRGGADEQYF.

V usage is TRBV20-1 and J usage is TRBJ1-1; weak D call: TRBD1 (6 bases). Germline CDR1 and CDR2: DFQATT and SNEGSKA (reference sequence). There are 17 residues in the CDR3. Trimming took off 3 bases at V and 3 bases at J, with 23 bases between the two ends. As DNA, the CDR3 is TGCAGTGCTAGCGATATAGGGGGGCAGCAATACGACACTGAAGCTTTCTTT. It encodes CSASDIGGQQYDTEAFF.

This clonotype was seen only a few times. The chain links TRBV20-1 to TRBJ1-1, with a tentative D call TRBD1 (5 bases). V was pared by 5 bases and J by 11 bases, with 12 bases between. Looked up from germline, CDR1 is DFQATT and CDR2 is SNEGSKA (reference sequence). This CDR3 region has 10 residues. The CDR3 sequence: CSAYDSGAFF. The DNA of the CDR3 is TGCAGTGCTTACGACAGTGGGGCTTTCTTT.

In this sample, this clonotype turned up a few times. The rearrangement joins TRBV7-3 to TRBJ1-1, with 7 bases lining up with TRBD1. Germline V lookup: CDR1 SGHTA, CDR2 FQGTGA. V gave up 2 bases and J gave up 6 bases; unmatched junction bases: 6. There are 14 residues in the CDR3. The chain's CDR3 is CASSLQGGSAEAFF. As DNA, the CDR3 is TGTGCCAGCAGCTTACAGGGGGGAAGCGCTGAAGCTTTCTTT.

This clonotype has ten or more counts. CDR3 DNA sequence: TGTGCCAGCAGCCCTGGGGGATACACCGGGGAGCTGTTTTTT. Its protein is CASSPGGYTGELFF. V is TRBV7-3 and J is TRBJ2-2, with D perhaps TRBD1 or TRBD2 (5 bases each). V was trimmed by 5 bases and J by 3 bases, leaving 10 bases between them. The CDR3 consists of 14 residues. Germline CDR1 SGHTA, CDR2 FQGTGA.

This clonotype was detected only a few times. This chain links TRBV6-5 with TRBJ2-5; 11 bases line up with TRBD1. CDR3 length: 16 residues. The V gene end was trimmed by 4 bases and the J gene end by 5 bases; junction bases not matched to a gene: 9. Per the germline V gene, CDR1 is MNHEY and CDR2 is SVGAGI. The CDR3, as DNA: TGTGCCAGCAGTTTACAGGGGACAGGGGGTTTTGAGACCCAGTACTTC. Translated, it gives CASSLQGTGGFETQYF.

This clonotype turned up a few times. The chain links TRBV5-4 to TRBJ1-1; D perhaps matches TRBD1 (6 bases). Germline values: CDR1 SGHNT, CDR2 YYREEE (reference sequence). The CDR3 extends over 16 amino acids. Trimming stripped 0 bases from V and 2 bases from J, with 14 bases between. CDR3 in amino acids: CASSLVGSGTNTEAFF. In nucleotides, the CDR3 is TGTGCCAGCAGCTTGGTGGGATCAGGGACAAACACTGAAGCTTTCTTT.